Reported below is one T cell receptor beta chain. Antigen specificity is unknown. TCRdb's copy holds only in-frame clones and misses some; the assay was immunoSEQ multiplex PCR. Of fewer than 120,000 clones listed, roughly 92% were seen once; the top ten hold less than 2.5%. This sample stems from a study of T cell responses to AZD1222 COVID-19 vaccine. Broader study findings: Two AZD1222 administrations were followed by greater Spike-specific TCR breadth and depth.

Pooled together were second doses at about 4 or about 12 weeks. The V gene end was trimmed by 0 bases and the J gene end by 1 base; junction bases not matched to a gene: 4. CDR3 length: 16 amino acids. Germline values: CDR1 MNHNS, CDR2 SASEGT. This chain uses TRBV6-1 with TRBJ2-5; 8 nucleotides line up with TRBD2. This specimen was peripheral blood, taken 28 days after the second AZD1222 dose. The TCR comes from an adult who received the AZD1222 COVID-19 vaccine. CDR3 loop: CASSEARGDSQETQYF. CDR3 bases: TGTGCCAGCAGTGAAGCGCGGGGGGACTCCCAAGAGACCCAGTACTTC.